Ten or more counts support the clone carrying this TCR beta chain. Antigen unknown. The data stem from a study of read filtering for tumor transcriptome and immune sequencing. Study details: Whole-transcriptome libraries were prepared after DNase treatment.

This CDR3 is 13 amino acids long. Germline CDR1 is DFQATT and CDR2 is SNEGSKA (reference sequence). The V end lost 6 bases, the J end lost 5 bases, and 16 bases lay between the germline ends. From approximately 400 ng of RNA, a library with molecular barcoded alpha/delta and beta/gamma adaptors was made. TCRdb independently ran MiXCR on the reads; one entry per CDR3 protein. This sample has fewer than 35,000 distinct CDR3 sequences, with 15% to 20% found just once. General observations from the study: Correlation between methods rose after single-read clonotypes were removed. IR-seq captured clonotypes deeper and more reliably than RNA-seq. Approximately 80% of IR-seq clonotypes had one read, totaling around 3.4% of reads; RNA-seq: approximately 75% and 45%.

The V call is TRBV20-1, the J call TRBJ1-1; a weak D match, TRBD1 (5 bases). The clonotype originates from a donor at least 40 years old with multiple myeloma. Sequencing input: a population of CD138-negative cells sorted from bone marrow. CDR3 sequence (DNA): TGCAGTGCGTACAAAGGGACCGTGACTGAAGCTTTCTTT. Its translation is CSAYKGTVTEAFF.